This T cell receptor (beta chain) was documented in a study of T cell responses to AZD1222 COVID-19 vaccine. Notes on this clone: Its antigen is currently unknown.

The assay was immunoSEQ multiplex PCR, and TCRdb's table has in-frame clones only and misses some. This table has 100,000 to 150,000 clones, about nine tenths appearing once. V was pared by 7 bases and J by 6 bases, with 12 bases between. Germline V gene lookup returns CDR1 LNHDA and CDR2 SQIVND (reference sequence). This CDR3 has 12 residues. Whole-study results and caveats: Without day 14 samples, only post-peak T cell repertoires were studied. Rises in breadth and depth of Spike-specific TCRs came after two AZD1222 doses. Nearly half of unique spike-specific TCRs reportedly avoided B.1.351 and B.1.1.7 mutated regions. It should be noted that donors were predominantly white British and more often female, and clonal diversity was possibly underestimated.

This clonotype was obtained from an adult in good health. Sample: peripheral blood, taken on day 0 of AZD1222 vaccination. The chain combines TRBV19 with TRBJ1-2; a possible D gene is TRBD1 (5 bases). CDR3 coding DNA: TGTGCCAGTACCACGGGACTCGATGGCTACACCTTC. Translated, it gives CASTTGLDGYTF. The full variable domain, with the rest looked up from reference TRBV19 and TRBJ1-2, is DGGITQSPKYLFRKEGQNVTLSCEQNLNHDAMYWYRQDPGQGLRLIYYSQIVNDFQKGDIAEGYSVSREKKESFPLTVTSAQKNPTAFYLCASTTGLDGYTFGSGTRLTVV.